This T cell receptor beta chain is drawn from a study of glioma-infiltrating T cells after dendritic cell vaccination (dated by TCRdb to the mid-2010s). In the study overall: Of the approximately 15 glioblastoma patients in the cohort, all drawn from Phase I and II dendritic cell vaccination trials, 9 were newly diagnosed and 6 had recurrent disease. Between about 2003 and 2012, patients were given autologous tumor lysate-pulsed dendritic cell vaccination. The vaccine consisted of monocyte-derived dendritic cells cultured about seven days with IL-4 and GM-CSF, then pulsed overnight with autologous tumor lysate. Three intradermal dendritic cell vaccine injections were administered to patients at biweekly intervals in the arm below the axilla. In glioblastoma patients vaccinated with dendritic cells, deep sequencing of TCR beta CDR3 regions served to measure tumor-infiltrating lymphocyte content and to compare repertoires between tumor and blood. Survival after dendritic cell vaccination was correlated with TCR sequencing metrics such as TIL content and the overlap between tumor and blood repertoires.

The paper as a whole reports these results and caveats: The TCR overlap response model with three groups was called speculative and said to need prospective validation. After dendritic cell vaccination, a higher estimated pretreatment TIL content predicted longer time to progression and longer overall survival. The cohort was small and heterogeneous, few patients had complete blood and tumor sets, and even fewer had initial-recurrent tumor pairs. TCR clonality showed no direct relationship with survival, which suggests that a diverse polyclonal response may be important.

Patients were selected on the basis of adequate residual fresh-frozen tumor tissue and more than two years of available survival data. None of the glioblastoma patients carried an isocitrate dehydrogenase mutation, although molecular status otherwise varied. PBMC were collected before vaccination, two weeks after the third vaccination, and at tumor progression when it occurred. The Qiagen DNeasy Blood extraction Kit was used to extract genomic DNA. Using the immunoSEQ assay, TCRB CDR3 regions were amplified from 2 to 2.5 micrograms of genomic DNA, or from all available DNA when less than that was on hand. Multiplex PCR used 60 forward primers for TCR V beta segments and 13 reverse primers for J beta segments. To estimate reads per starting template, synthetic control templates were spiked into each sample at limiting dilution. The Illumina HiSeq System generated sequencing reads of 87 bp. On the study's bioinformatics: PCR and sequencing errors were removed by merging closely related sequences with a nearest neighbor algorithm. TCR overlap was defined as the percentage of unique tumor TCR beta sequences that were also found in the peripheral blood of the same patient. Sourced from immuneACCESS, this table was stored by TCRdb with only in-frame sequences that have V and J called. A share of the clones is absent; for the studies checked, an unresolved V gene accounts for under half, and the remainder has no known explanation. V, J and clone size reflect that table, while D and trimming were determined from the DNA. Recorded for this sample are around 73,000 clones; more than 65% of them occurred a single time. The top ten constitute around 2.3% of the sample.

Comments on this clone: Its antigen is still unknown. No qualities accompany the bases; no much larger clone lies one base away.

Per the germline V gene, SGDLS is the CDR1 and YYNGEE is the CDR2. The junction carries 7 bases between V and J, which are trimmed by 0 bases and 4 bases respectively. The CDR3 measures 13 amino acids from cysteine to phenylalanine. Of all the DNA, just the CDR3 is kept, 39 bases in frame from base 1. The chain uses TRBV9 and TRBJ2-5, with the D gene not confidently named. The sequencing here drew on blood, taken before dendritic cell vaccination. The source is a human donor with glioblastoma. The encoded CDR3 is CASSVGSRETQYF. The sequenced DNA is TGTGCCAGCAGCGTAGGGAGTAGAGAGACCCAGTACTTC.